One and the same sample provided the 18 T cell receptor beta chains below, sequenced in a study of shared clonotypes between healthy human individuals. The table came from immunoSEQ multiplex PCR; TCRdb's copy has only in-frame clones and leaves some out. The sample has about 530,000 clones; about 79% are singletons. The sample consisted of PBMCs. These receptors all come from a woman aged 40 to 55 in good health. Some clones in this sample may be carry-over from other donors' samples.

This clone was counted only a few times. The chain employs TRBV5-1 and TRBJ2-2; D may be TRBD1 or TRBD2 (5 bases each). The CDR3 contains 16 residues. The germline CDR1 and CDR2 sequences are SGHRS and YFSETQ. Trimming shortened V by 1 base and J by 0 bases, and 10 bases separated the two germline ends. The CDR3 nucleotides read TGCGCCAGCAGCTTGATTGAGGGGACGAACACCGGGGAGCTGTTTTTT. This encodes CASSLIEGTNTGELFF.

This sequence joins TRBV5-1 and TRBJ2-7; perhaps TRBD2 as D (5 bases). V was shortened by 0 bases and J by 2 bases, with 9 bases between the two germline ends. CDR1 and CDR2 (germline): SGHRS, YFSETQ. The CDR3 is 14 amino acids. The CDR3 is CASSLAVGTYEQYF. The CDR3 DNA reads TGCGCCAGCAGCTTGGCCGTCGGGACCTACGAGCAGTACTTC. The whole variable domain, remainder taken from reference TRBV5-1 and TRBJ2-7, is KAGVTQTPRYLIKTRGQQVTLSCSPISGHRSVSWYQQTPGQGLQFLFEYFSETQRNKGNFPGRFSGRQFSNSRSEMNVSTLELGDSALYLCASSLAVGTYEQYFGPGTRLTVT.

The genes are TRBV5-1 and TRBJ2-3, with no clear D. This CDR3 is 15 amino acids long. Germline V gene lookup returns CDR1 SGHRS and CDR2 YFSETQ. V lost 0 bases and J lost 0, with 8 bases in between. CDR3: CASSLAGRSTDTQYF. CDR3 in DNA: TGCGCCAGCAGCTTGGCCGGAAGGAGCACAGATACGCAGTATTTT.

This sequence joins TRBV19 and TRBJ2-4; unclear D gene. The V end lost 6 bases, the J end lost 7 bases, and 13 bases lay between the germline ends. Germline CDR1 reads LNHDA; CDR2 reads SQIVND (reference sequence). The CDR3 has 13 residues. The CDR3 loop is CASSPGLMNIQYF. CDR3 nucleotide sequence: TGTGCCAGTAGCCCTGGGCTGATGAACATTCAGTACTTC. Full variable domain (rest looked up from reference TRBV19 and TRBJ2-4): DGGITQSPKYLFRKEGQNVTLSCEQNLNHDAMYWYRQDPGQGLRLIYYSQIVNDFQKGDIAEGYSVSREKKESFPLTVTSAQKNPTAFYLCASSPGLMNIQYFGAGTRLSVL.

This clone was picked up one time. V usage is TRBV11-2 and J usage is TRBJ1-5, with unresolved D. CDR1 is SGHAT and CDR2 is FQNNGV in the germline V gene. V lost 6 bases and J lost 1, with 16 bases in between. The CDR3 contains 16 residues. The CDR3 sequence: CASSPRVGTSNQPQHF. CDR3 coding DNA: TGTGCCAGCAGTCCTCGGGTGGGTACGAGCAATCAGCCCCAGCATTTT.

Of note for this clone: The sample has other DNA sequences that encode this CDR3 too. This rearrangement joins TRBV10-3 to TRBJ1-1; D remains unclear. Germline loops: CDR1 ENHRY, CDR2 SYGVKD. V lost 2 bases and J 5 bases, leaving 6 bases between the germline ends. The CDR3 runs 12 residues. The CDR3 protein is CAISERGTEAFF. CDR3 nucleotides: TGTGCCATCAGTGAGAGAGGGACTGAAGCTTTCTTT.

The gene calls are TRBV19 and TRBJ2-3; a possible D gene is TRBD2 (5 bases). In germline, CDR1 is LNHDA, CDR2 SQIVND (reference sequence). The V gene lost 4 bases and the J gene lost 7 bases, with 12 bases spanning the gap. CDR3 length: 13 residues. CDR3 DNA: TGTGCCAGTAGTACCGGGAAGGGTAATACGCAGTATTTT. Protein sequence: CASSTGKGNTQYF.

There are a few counts of this clone. This chain joins TRBV18 and TRBJ1-1; 7 positions match TRBD1. Germline V gene sequence: CDR1 KGHSH, CDR2 LQKENI. J was trimmed by 10 bases and V by 0 bases; bases with no gene match: 5. The CDR3 loop spans 13 amino acids. CDR3 in amino acids: CASSPPGTVRAFF. The CDR3 nucleotides read TGTGCCAGCTCACCACCGGGGACAGTTAGAGCTTTCTTT.

The CDR3 here is CSVLTVSSYEQYF. The DNA for the CDR3 is TGCAGCGTCCTGACAGTGAGCTCCTACGAGCAGTACTTC. V is TRBV29-1 and J is TRBJ2-5, with TRBD1 as a possible D gene (5 bases). The J call is doubtful: the DNA matches TRBJ2-7 better. The CDR3 has 13 residues. Germline V CDR1 and CDR2: SQVTM, ANQGSEA.

CDR3 residues: CASSGWASTDTQYF. The DNA for the CDR3 is TGTGCCAGCAGTGGATGGGCCTCCACAGATACGCAGTATTTT. The genes are TRBV27 and TRBJ2-3; D remains ambiguous. V was clipped by 5 bases and J by 2 bases, with 11 bases between them. The CDR3 is made up of 14 amino acids. From germline, CDR1 is MNHEY and CDR2 SMNVEV (reference sequence).

The chain has TRBV4-1 and TRBJ2-7; perhaps TRBD2 as D (5 bases). From germline, CDR1 is MGHRA and CDR2 YSYEKL. The CDR3 is made up of 14 amino acids. The V gene lost 0 bases and the J gene lost 2 bases, with 8 bases spanning the gap. In nucleotides, the CDR3 is TGCGCCAGCAGCCAAGAAATCGGGGCCTACGAGCAGTACTTC. Its protein is CASSQEIGAYEQYF.

The chain recombines TRBV15 with TRBJ2-7; 11 nucleotides agree with TRBD2. There are 15 residues in the CDR3. CDR1 and CDR2 from the germline V gene are LNHNV and YYDKDF (reference sequence). V lost 1 base and J lost 2; bases outside the gene matches: 1. CDR3 residues: CATSRVSGRAYEQYF. The DNA of the CDR3 is TGTGCCACCAGCAGAGTTAGCGGGAGGGCCTACGAGCAGTACTTC.

The V and J genes are TRBV6-1 and TRBJ2-7; TRBD1 agrees at 7 bases. The CDR3 runs to 15 residues. From germline, CDR1 is MNHNS and CDR2 SASEGT. V dropped 3 bases and J dropped 3; count of bases not matched to a gene: 8. CDR3 region: CASSEFGTENYEQYF. The CDR3 nucleotides are TGTGCCAGCAGTGAGTTTGGGACAGAAAACTACGAGCAGTACTTC.

This clone was picked up many times. The chain carries TRBV15 and TRBJ2-7; TRBD1 aligns across 10 bases. V dropped 0 bases and J dropped 7; count of bases not matched to a gene: 6. Germline V CDR1 and CDR2: LNHNV, YYDKDF (reference sequence). The CDR3 loop spans 15 amino acids. The CDR3 loop is CATSRDQTGGREQYF. As DNA, the CDR3 is TGTGCCACCAGCAGAGACCAGACAGGGGGCAGAGAGCAGTACTTC.

In the case of this clone: The same CDR3 can be traced to other DNA sequences in this sample. The chain employs TRBV5-1 and TRBJ2-1, with 7 positions matching TRBD2. This CDR3 region has 15 residues. The V gene end was trimmed by 0 bases and the J gene end by 6 bases; junction bases not matched to a gene: 6. Germline V lookup: CDR1 SGHRS, CDR2 YFSETQ. The CDR3 protein is CASSLGLAEANEQFF. The DNA of the CDR3 is TGCGCCAGCAGCTTGGGCCTAGCGGAGGCCAATGAGCAGTTCTTC.

The CDR3 sequence is CASSVGAGAINTEAFF. The CDR3 DNA reads TGTGCCAGCAGTGTTGGGGCAGGGGCGATCAACACTGAAGCTTTCTTT. V usage is TRBV2 and J usage is TRBJ1-1; possible D gene TRBD1, 6 bases. Germline V lookup: CDR1 SNHLY, CDR2 FYNNEI. The germline V and J ends were trimmed by 4 bases and 2 bases, with 17 bases remaining between them. CDR3 size: 16 residues.

This chain joins TRBV5-1 and TRBJ2-5, with 12 positions matching TRBD2. The CDR3 consists of 14 residues. Germline V gene sequence: CDR1 SGHRS, CDR2 YFSETQ. J gave up 4 bases and V 6 bases, and 4 bases lay outside the gene matches. The chain's CDR3 is CASTSGRGGETQYF. The CDR3 bases are TGCGCCAGCACTAGCGGGAGGGGAGGAGAGACCCAGTACTTC.

This clone appeared once. V is TRBV6-1 and J is TRBJ2-5, with 9 bases identical to TRBD2. The germline gives CDR1 MNHNS, CDR2 SASEGT. The CDR3 is 13 amino acids. J was trimmed by 7 bases and V by 2 bases; bases with no gene match: 2. The CDR3 DNA sequence: TGTGCCAGCAGTGAAACGCGGGAGGGGACCCAGTACTTC. It encodes CASSETREGTQYF.